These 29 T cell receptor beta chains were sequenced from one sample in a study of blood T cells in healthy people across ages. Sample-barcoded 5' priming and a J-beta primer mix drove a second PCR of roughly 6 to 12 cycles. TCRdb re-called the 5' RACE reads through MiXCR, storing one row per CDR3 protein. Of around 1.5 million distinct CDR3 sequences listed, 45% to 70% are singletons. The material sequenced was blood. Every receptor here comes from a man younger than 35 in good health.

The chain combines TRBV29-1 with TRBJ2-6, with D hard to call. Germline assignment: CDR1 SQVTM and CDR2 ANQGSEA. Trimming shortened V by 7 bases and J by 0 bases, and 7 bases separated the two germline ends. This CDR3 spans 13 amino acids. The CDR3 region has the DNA TGCAGCGCCCTTGCCTCTGGGGCCAACGTCCTGACTTTC. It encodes CSALASGANVLTF.

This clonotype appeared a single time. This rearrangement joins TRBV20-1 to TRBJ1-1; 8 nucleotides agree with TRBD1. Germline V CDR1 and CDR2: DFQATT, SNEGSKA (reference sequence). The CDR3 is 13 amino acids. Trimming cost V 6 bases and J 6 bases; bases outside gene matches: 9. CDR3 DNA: TGCAGTGCCAGTCCCAGGGGGCTTCCTGAAGCTTTCTTT. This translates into CSASPRGLPEAFF.

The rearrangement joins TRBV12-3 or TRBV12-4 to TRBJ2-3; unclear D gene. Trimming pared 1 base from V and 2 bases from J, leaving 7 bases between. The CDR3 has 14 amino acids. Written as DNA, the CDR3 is TGTGCCAGCAGTTTAGTTTTTTTCACAGATACGCAGTATTTT. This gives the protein CASSLVFFTDTQYF.

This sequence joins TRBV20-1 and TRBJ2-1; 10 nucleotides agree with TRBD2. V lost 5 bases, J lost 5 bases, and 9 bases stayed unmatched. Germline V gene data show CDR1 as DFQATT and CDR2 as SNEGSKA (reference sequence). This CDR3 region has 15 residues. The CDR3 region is CSADTLAGAHNEQFF. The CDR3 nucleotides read TGCAGTGCTGACACCCTAGCGGGGGCACACAATGAGCAGTTCTTC.

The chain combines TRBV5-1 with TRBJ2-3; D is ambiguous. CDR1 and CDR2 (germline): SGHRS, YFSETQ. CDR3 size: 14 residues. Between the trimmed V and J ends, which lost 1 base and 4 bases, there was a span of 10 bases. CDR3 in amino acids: CASSLFRGSDTQYF. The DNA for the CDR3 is TGCGCCAGCAGCTTGTTTAGAGGATCAGATACGCAGTATTTT.

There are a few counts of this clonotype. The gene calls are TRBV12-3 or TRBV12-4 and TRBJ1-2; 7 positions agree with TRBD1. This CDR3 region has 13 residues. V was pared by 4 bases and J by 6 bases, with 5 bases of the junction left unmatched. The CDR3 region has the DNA TGTGCCAGCAGTTCCGGGACAGTTGATGGCTACACCTTC. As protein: CASSSGTVDGYTF.

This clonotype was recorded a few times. CDR3 coding DNA: TGTGCCAGCAGCTTAGTTACACGGGATAACTATGGCTACACCTTC. Its translation: CASSLVTRDNYGYTF. V and J are TRBV7-8 and TRBJ1-2; D not certain. Per germline, CDR1 SGHVS and CDR2 FQNEAQ. The CDR3 loop spans 15 amino acids. V lost 1 base, J lost 1 base, and 10 bases lay in between.

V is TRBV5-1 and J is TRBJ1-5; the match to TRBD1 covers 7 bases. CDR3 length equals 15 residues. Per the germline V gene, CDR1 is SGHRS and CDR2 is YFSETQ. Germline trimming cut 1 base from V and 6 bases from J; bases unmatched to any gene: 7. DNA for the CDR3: TGCGCCAGCAGCTTGCAAGGAGGGGGCGGTCAGCCCCAGCATTTT. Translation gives CASSLQGGGGQPQHF.

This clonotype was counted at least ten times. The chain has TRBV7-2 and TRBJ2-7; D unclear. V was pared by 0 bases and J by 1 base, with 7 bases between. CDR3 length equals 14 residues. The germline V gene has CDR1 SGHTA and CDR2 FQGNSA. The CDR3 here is CASSLAPSSYEQYF. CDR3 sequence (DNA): TGTGCCAGCAGCTTAGCCCCGAGTTCCTACGAGCAGTACTTC.

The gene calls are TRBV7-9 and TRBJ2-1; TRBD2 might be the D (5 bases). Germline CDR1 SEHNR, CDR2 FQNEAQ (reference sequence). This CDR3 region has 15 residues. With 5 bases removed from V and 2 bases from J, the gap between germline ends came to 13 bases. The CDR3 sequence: CASSPPEDPYNEQFF. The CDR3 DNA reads TGTGCCAGCAGCCCGCCGGAGGACCCCTACAATGAGCAGTTCTTC.

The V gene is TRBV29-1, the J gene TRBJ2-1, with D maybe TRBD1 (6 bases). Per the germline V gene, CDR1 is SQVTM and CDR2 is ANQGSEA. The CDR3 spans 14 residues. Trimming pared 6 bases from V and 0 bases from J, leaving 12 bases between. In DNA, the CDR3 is TGCAGCGTGGTAGGGGGTTTCTCCTACAATGAGCAGTTCTTC. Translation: CSVVGGFSYNEQFF.

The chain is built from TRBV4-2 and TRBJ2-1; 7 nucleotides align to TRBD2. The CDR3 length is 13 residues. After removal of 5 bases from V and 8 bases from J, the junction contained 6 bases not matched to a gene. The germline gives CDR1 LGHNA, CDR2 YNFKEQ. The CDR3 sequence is CASSRLAVDEQFF. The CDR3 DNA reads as TGTGCCAGCAGCAGGCTAGCGGTAGATGAGCAGTTCTTC.

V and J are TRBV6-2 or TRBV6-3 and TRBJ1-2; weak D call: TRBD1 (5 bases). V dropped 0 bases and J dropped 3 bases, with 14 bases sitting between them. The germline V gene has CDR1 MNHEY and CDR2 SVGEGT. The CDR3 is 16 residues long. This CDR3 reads CASSYSRAPAYYGYTF. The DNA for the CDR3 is TGTGCCAGCAGTTACTCCAGGGCCCCAGCATACTATGGCTACACCTTC.

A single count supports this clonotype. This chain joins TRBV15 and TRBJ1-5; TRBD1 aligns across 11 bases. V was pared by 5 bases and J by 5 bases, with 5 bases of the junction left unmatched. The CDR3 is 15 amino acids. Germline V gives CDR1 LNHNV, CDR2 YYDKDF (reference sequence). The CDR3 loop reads CATSLDRGHDQPQHF. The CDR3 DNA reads TGTGCCACCAGCTTGGACAGGGGGCATGATCAGCCCCAGCATTTT.

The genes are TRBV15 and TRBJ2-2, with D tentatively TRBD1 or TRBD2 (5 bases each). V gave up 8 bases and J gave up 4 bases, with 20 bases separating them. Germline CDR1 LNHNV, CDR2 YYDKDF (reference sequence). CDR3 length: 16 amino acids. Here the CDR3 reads CATDPGPKSSTGELFF. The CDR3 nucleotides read TGTGCCACCGACCCGGGACCGAAGTCGAGCACCGGGGAGCTGTTTTTT.

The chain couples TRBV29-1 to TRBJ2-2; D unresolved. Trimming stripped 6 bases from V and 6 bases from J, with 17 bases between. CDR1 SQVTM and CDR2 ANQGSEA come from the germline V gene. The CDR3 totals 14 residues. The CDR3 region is CSVHWAEFAGELFF. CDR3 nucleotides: TGCAGCGTCCACTGGGCGGAGTTCGCCGGGGAGCTGTTTTTT.

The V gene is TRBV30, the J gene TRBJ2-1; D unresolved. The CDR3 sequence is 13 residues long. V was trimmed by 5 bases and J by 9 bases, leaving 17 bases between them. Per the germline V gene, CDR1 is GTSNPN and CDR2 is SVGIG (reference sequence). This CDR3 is CAWGLTPGIEQFF. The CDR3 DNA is TGTGCCTGGGGTTTGACTCCAGGAATTGAGCAGTTCTTC.

In DNA, the CDR3 is TGTGCCAGCAAACAGGGGGCAGATCTGGTCACTGAAGCTTTCTTT. As protein: CASKQGADLVTEAFF. The genes are TRBV27 and TRBJ1-1, with 9 bases lining up with TRBD1. V shed 7 bases and J 4 bases; nucleotides not matched to a gene: 10. Germline CDR1 MNHEY, CDR2 SMNVEV (reference sequence). The CDR3 is 15 amino acids.

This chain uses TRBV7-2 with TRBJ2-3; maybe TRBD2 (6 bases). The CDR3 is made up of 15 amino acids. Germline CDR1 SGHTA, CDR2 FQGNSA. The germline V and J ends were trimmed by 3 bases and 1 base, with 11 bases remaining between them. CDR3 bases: TGTGCCAGCAGCTTTGGCGGGACCCGCACAGATACGCAGTATTTT. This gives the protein CASSFGGTRTDTQYF.

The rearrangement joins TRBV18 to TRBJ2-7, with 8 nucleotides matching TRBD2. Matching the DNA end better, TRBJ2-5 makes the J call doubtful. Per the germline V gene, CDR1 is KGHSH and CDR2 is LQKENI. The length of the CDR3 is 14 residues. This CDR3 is CASSPERGRETQYF. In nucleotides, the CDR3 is TGTGCCAGCTCACCAGAGCGGGGGCGAGAGACCCAGTACTTC.

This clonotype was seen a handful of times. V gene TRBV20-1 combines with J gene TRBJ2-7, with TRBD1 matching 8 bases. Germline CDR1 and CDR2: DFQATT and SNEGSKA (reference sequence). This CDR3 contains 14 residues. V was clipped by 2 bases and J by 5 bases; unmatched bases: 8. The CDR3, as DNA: TGCAGTGCTAGATCCCGGACAGGGCTACACGAGCAGTACTTC. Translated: CSARSRTGLHEQYF.

The CDR3 DNA follows: TGTGCCAGCAGAGAGAGCGGGACCCCCTACGAGCAGTACTTC. The encoded protein is CASRESGTPYEQYF. V is TRBV12-3 or TRBV12-4 and J is TRBJ2-7; 7 bases match TRBD2. The CDR3 is made up of 14 amino acids. Trimming cost V 6 bases and J 2 bases; bases outside gene matches: 7.

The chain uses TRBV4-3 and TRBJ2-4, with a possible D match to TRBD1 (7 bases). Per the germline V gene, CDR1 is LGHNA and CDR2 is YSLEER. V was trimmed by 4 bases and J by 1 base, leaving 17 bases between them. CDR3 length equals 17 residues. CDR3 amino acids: CASSPYGAGGAKNIQYF. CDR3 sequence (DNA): TGCGCCAGCAGCCCCTATGGGGCAGGGGGGGCCAAAAACATTCAGTACTTC.

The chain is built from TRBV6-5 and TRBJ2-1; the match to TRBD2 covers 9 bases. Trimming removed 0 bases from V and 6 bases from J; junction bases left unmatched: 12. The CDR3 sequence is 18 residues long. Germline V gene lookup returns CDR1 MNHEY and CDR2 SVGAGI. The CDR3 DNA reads TGTGCCAGCAGTTACTCGATCATGCTAGCGGGAATGTCCAATGAGCAGTTCTTC. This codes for CASSYSIMLAGMSNEQFF.

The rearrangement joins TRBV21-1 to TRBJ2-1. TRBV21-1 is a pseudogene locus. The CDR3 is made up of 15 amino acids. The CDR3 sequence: CASSKRVEEHNEQFF. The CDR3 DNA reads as TGTGCCAGCAGCAAACGAGTAGAGGAGCACAATGAGCAGTTCTTC.

CDR3 bases: TGCAGTGCTACTATACCTCAGGGGCCCCGAGAGACCCAGTACTTC. Its translation is CSATIPQGPRETQYF. The chain employs TRBV20-1 and TRBJ2-7; weak D call: TRBD1 (6 bases). The assigned J gene may be wrong: the sequence end matches TRBJ2-5 better. The germline V gene encodes CDR1 DFQATT and CDR2 SNEGSKA (reference sequence). The CDR3 length is 15 residues.

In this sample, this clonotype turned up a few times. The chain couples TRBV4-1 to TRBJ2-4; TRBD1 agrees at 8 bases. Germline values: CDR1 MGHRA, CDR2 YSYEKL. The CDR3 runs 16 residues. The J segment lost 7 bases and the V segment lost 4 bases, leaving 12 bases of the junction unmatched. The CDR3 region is CASSLPGGAPTNIQYF. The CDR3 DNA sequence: TGCGCCAGCAGCCTCCCAGGGGGCGCCCCAACCAACATTCAGTACTTC.

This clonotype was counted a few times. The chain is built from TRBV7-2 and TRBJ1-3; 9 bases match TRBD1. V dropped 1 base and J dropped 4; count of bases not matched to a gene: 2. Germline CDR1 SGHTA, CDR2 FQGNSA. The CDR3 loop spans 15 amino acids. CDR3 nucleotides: TGTGCCAGCAGCTTAGAAGGGACAGGGGGAAACACCATATATTTT. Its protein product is CASSLEGTGGNTIYF.

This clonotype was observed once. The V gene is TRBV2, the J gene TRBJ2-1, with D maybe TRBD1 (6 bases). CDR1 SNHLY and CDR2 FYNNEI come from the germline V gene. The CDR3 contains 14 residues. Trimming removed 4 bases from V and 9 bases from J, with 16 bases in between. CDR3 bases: TGTGCCAGCAGTGGTGGCAGGGGCCGGGGTGAGCAGTTCTTC. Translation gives CASSGGRGRGEQFF.